The source of this T cell receptor (beta chain) is a study of T cell responses to AZD1222 COVID-19 vaccine. This clone is a singleton in its sample. Losses at the gene ends were 5 bases for V and 7 bases for J; bases not matched to a gene: 14. The germline CDR1 and CDR2 sequences are SGHKS and YYEKEE (reference sequence). The length of the CDR3 is 16 residues. Method: immunoSEQ multiplex PCR; TCRdb's copy keeps in-frame clones and lacks some. Altogether 110,000 to 150,000 clones are present, around 94% being singletons, with the ten largest covering roughly 12%. This rearrangement joins TRBV5-5 to TRBJ2-3; TRBD1 matches 9 bases. This receptor was obtained from an adult who had recovered from COVID-19. The sequencing used peripheral blood, collected after recovery from COVID-19. The CDR3 DNA reads TGTGCCAGCAGTCGAGCCGGGGGACAGGGTGGATATACGCAGTATTTT. As protein: CASSRAGGQGGYTQYF.